The present T cell receptor (beta chain) was sequenced within a study of response to subunit inactivated influenza vaccine. General study results and limits: Each seasonal flu vaccination may recruit only limited new T cells, authors suggested.

Points on this clonotype: Its antigen is not identified.

Using its own MiXCR run on the RT-PCR reads, TCRdb lists one record per CDR3 protein. The sample carries about half a million distinct CDR3 sequences, roughly 11% recorded once. Trimming removed 5 bases from V and 6 bases from J; junction bases left unmatched: 3. Germline CDR1 DFQATT, CDR2 SNEGSKA (reference sequence). The CDR3 extends over 14 amino acids. The sequenced sample was PBMCs from blood, obtained more than 35 days after vaccination. The chain is built from TRBV20-1 and TRBJ2-1; 14 bases match TRBD2. The TCR was taken from a man aged 45-65 years who received an inactivated influenza vaccine. For the CDR3, the DNA is TGCAGTGCTGTAGGGACTAGCGGGGGCAATGAGCAGTTCTTC. Translation: CSAVGTSGGNEQFF.